Shown below are 2 T cell receptor beta chains from a single sample sequenced in a study of T cell changes during pregnancy in multiple sclerosis (dated by TCRdb to the late 2010s). The library was made by the immunoSEQ multiplex PCR assay. In TCRdb, the immuneACCESS table is reduced to in-frame sequences with V and J assigned. These tables do not hold every clone; where another copy was compared, an unresolved V gene accounts for under half, and the others remain unexplained. For this sample the table gives approximately 51,000 clones, of which 80% to 95% were detected only once. The ten largest clones capture about 0.6% of the sample. Sequences were derived from CD4+ T cells from peripheral blood mononuclear cells, sampled after pregnancy. These receptors came from a female donor with multiple sclerosis, enrolled in a pregnancy study.

The chain recombines TRBV9 with TRBJ2-7; weak D call: TRBD1 (6 bases). Germline V gene lookup returns CDR1 SGDLS and CDR2 YYNGEE. This CDR3 is built from 15 residues. V was shortened by 0 bases and J by 3 bases, with 13 bases between the two germline ends. The CDR3 nucleotides are TGTGCCAGCAGCGTAGATACAGGGCTCGACTACGAGCAGTACTTC. Its protein product is CASSVDTGLDYEQYF.

The V call is TRBV19, the J call TRBJ1-2; possible D gene TRBD1, 6 bases. Germline CDR1 is LNHDA and CDR2 is SQIVND (reference sequence). The CDR3 spans 14 residues. V lost 3 bases and J lost 5, with 13 bases in between. The CDR3 region is CASSMFPGAYGYTF. Written as DNA, the CDR3 is TGTGCCAGTAGTATGTTTCCAGGGGCTTATGGCTACACCTTC.